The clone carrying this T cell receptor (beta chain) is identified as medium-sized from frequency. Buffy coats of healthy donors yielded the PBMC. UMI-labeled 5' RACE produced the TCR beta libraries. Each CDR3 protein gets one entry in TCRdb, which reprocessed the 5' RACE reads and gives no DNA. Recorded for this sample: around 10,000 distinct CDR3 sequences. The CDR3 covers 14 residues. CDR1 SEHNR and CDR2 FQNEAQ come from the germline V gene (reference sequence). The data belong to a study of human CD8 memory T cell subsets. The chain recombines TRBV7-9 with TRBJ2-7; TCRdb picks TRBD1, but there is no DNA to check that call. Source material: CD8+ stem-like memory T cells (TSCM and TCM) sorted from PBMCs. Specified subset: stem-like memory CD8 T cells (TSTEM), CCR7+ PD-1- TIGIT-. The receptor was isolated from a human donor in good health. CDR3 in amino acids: CASSGRGGAYEQYF.